This TCR beta chain was identified in a study of PD-L1 blockade in urothelial cancer. Study summary: Reported median T cell count for blood samples was around 150,000.

The data were produced by immunoSEQ multiplex PCR, yet TCRdb's version contains in-frame clones alone and is incomplete. The table includes around 70,000 clones, roughly 84% detected once. Points on this clone: Antigen specificity is unknown.

General study points: Expansion of tumor-associated blood clones at 3 weeks was greater in durable-benefit patients.

The time point is: pretreatment peripheral blood. Trimming stripped 8 bases from V and 0 bases from J, with 8 bases between. The length of the CDR3 is 13 residues. Germline CDR1 and CDR2: MNHNS and SASEGT. This TCR was recovered from a woman between 65 and 79 years old with urothelial cancer. The specimen was PBMCs, collected around atezolizumab (anti-PD-L1) treatment. The genes are TRBV6-1 and TRBJ2-1; tentative D call: TRBD2 (5 bases). CDR3 in amino acids: CASFRDSYNEQFF. Here the CDR3 DNA reads TGTGCCAGCTTTCGGGACTCCTACAATGAGCAGTTCTTC.